A selection of T cell receptor beta chains follows, all from one sample in a study of blood T cell repertoires in COVID-19. Only in-frame clones appear in the TCRdb table, and some are missing; sequencing was by immunoSEQ multiplex PCR. The data show some 260,000 clones, about four fifths seen once. The sample comprised peripheral blood. The source of these receptors is a man aged 80 or over with acute or convalescent COVID-19. Each CDR3 is given with its conserved first and last residue. The D gene is left open where the match is weak. Part of the rows lack a size; the others show once, few, many or a class for expanded clones.

J gene: TRBJ2-7
CDR3 length: 16
clone size: once
D gene: TRBD2
V gene: TRBV5-1
CDR3 protein: CASSGGLAGGPNEQYF
CDR3 DNA: TGCGCCAGCAGCGGGGGACTAGCGGGAGGACCCAACGAGCAGTACTTC

J gene: TRBJ1-1
CDR3 length: 15
clone size: once
D gene: NA
V gene: TRBV21-1
CDR3 protein: CASSPHRWVNTEAFF
CDR3 DNA: TGTGCCAGCAGCCCTCACAGATGGGTGAACACTGAAGCTTTCTTT

J gene: TRBJ2-7
CDR3 length: 15
clone size: NA
D gene: TRBD1
V gene: TRBV6-5
CDR3 protein: CAGRTVGQGAYEQYF
CDR3 DNA: TGTGCCGGTCGAACCGTGGGACAGGGGGCCTACGAGCAGTACTTC

J gene: TRBJ1-3
CDR3 length: 14
clone size: NA
D gene: NA
V gene: TRBV27
CDR3 protein: CASSLRGGGNTIYF
CDR3 DNA: TGTGCCAGCAGTTTAAGGGGGGGTGGAAACACCATATATTTT

J gene: TRBJ2-1
CDR3 length: 15
clone size: NA
D gene: TRBD2
V gene: TRBV27
CDR3 protein: CASTGLAGGDNEQFF
CDR3 DNA: TGTGCCAGCACGGGGCTAGCGGGAGGGGACAATGAGCAGTTCTTC

J gene: TRBJ1-2
CDR3 length: 15
clone size: NA
D gene: NA
V gene: TRBV28
CDR3 protein: CASNTRGGANYGYTF
CDR3 DNA: TGTGCCAGCAACACAAGGGGGGGAGCTAACTATGGCTACACCTTC

J gene: TRBJ1-5
CDR3 length: 16
clone size: NA
D gene: TRBD1
V gene: TRBV9
CDR3 protein: CASNNDRGGGNQPQHF
CDR3 DNA: TGTGCCAGCAATAACGACAGGGGAGGGGGCAATCAGCCCCAGCATTTT

J gene: TRBJ1-1
CDR3 length: 14
clone size: NA
D gene: TRBD1
V gene: TRBV29-1
CDR3 protein: CSVELGQGNTEAFF
CDR3 DNA: TGCAGCGTTGAGTTGGGACAGGGGAACACTGAAGCTTTCTTT

J gene: TRBJ1-5
CDR3 length: 14
clone size: NA
D gene: NA
V gene: TRBV19
CDR3 protein: CASSIRGGNQPQHF
CDR3 DNA: TGTGCCAGTAGTATTCGGGGAGGCAATCAGCCCCAGCATTTT

J gene: TRBJ2-3
CDR3 length: 15
clone size: NA
D gene: TRBD2
V gene: TRBV19
CDR3 protein: CASTFRGLVTDTQYF
CDR3 DNA: TGTGCCAGTACCTTCCGGGGACTAGTGACAGATACGCAGTATTTT

J gene: TRBJ1-2
CDR3 length: 14
clone size: NA
D gene: TRBD1
V gene: TRBV30
CDR3 protein: CAWSPGTGRDGYTF
CDR3 DNA: TGTGCCTGGAGTCCAGGGACAGGGCGCGATGGCTACACCTTC

J gene: TRBJ2-2
CDR3 length: 17
clone size: NA
D gene: TRBD2
V gene: TRBV5-1
CDR3 protein: CASSLRLAGSNTGELFF
CDR3 DNA: TGCGCCAGCAGCTTGCGACTAGCGGGGTCGAACACCGGGGAGCTGTTTTTT

J gene: TRBJ2-7
CDR3 length: 13
clone size: NA
D gene: TRBD1
V gene: TRBV11-2
CDR3 protein: CASSLPGGDEQYF
CDR3 DNA: TGTGCCAGCAGCCTCCCAGGGGGCGACGAGCAGTACTTC

J gene: TRBJ2-2
CDR3 length: 14
clone size: NA
D gene: NA
V gene: TRBV21-1
CDR3 protein: CANLRSFAAGELFF
CDR3 DNA: TGTGCCAACCTCCGGTCCTTCGCGGCCGGGGAGCTGTTTTTT

J gene: TRBJ2-1
CDR3 length: 15
clone size: NA
D gene: TRBD2
V gene: TRBV2
CDR3 protein: CASKGIAGGPSEQFF
CDR3 DNA: TGTGCCAGCAAAGGGATAGCGGGAGGGCCCAGTGAGCAGTTCTTC

J gene: TRBJ1-2
CDR3 length: 13
clone size: NA
D gene: NA
V gene: TRBV18
CDR3 protein: CASSPRENYGYTF
CDR3 DNA: TGTGCCAGCTCACCGAGAGAGAACTATGGCTACACCTTC